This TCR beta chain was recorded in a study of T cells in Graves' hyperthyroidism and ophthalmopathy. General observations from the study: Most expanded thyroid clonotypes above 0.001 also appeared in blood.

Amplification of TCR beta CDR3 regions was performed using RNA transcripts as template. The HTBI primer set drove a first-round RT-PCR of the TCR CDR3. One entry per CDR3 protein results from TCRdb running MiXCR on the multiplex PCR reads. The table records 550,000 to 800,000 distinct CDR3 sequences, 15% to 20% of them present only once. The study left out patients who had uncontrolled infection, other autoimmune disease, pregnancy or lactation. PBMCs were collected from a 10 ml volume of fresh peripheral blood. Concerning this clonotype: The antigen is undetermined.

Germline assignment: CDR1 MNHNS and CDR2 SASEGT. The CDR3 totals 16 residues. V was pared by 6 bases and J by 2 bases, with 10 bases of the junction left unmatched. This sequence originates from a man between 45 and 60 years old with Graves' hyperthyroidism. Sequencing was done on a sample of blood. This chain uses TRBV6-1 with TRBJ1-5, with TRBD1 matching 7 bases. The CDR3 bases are TGTGCCAGCAGCACCGGGACAGAGGGTCGCAATCAGCCCCAGCATTTT. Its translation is CASSTGTEGRNQPQHF.